This TCR beta chain was documented in a study of shared clonotypes between healthy human individuals. About the research overall: Participating donors consisted of two women and three men aged 18 to 49. Three CD4 naive, three CD4 memory, two CD8 naive and one CD8 memory plate were used per donor.

The sample holds a few counts of this clone. Its specificity is unknown. Study-level results: Shared across a handful of donors were around 5% of the naive CD4 clonotypes. Rarefaction gave evidence that sorted-subset sequencing remained incomplete despite large depth.

Sequencing was performed with immunoSEQ multiplex PCR; in TCRdb, only in-frame clones are kept and a portion is missing. The repertoire consists of more than 900,000 clones, with approximately 80% occurring once and the leading ten covering roughly 0.61%. The CDR3 extends over 15 amino acids. Germline V gene lookup returns CDR1 SGHAT and CDR2 FQNNGV. Trimming took off 0 bases at V and 4 bases at J, with 12 bases between the two ends. This clonotype was sampled from a man aged 18 to 30 in good health. Some clones in this sample may be carry-over from other donors' samples. The genes are TRBV11-2 and TRBJ1-2; no reliable D call. Sequenced input: memory CD4+ T cells from PBMCs. Specified subset: CD45RA-negative fraction. CDR3 sequence (DNA): TGTGCCAGCAGCTTAGATCTTTATATTACCTATGGCTACACCTTC. Encoded protein: CASSLDLYITYGYTF.